This is a list of T cell receptor beta chains from one sample in a study of cytomegalovirus exposure and HLA in healthy donors. Some clones are missing from TCRdb's copy, which holds only in-frame ones; the method was immunoSEQ multiplex PCR. The table has more than 120,000 clones, around 86% seen once. The sequenced sample was PBMCs. These receptor sequences come from a woman in her twenties or thirties in good health and CMV-seronegative. Each CDR3 is given without its conserved first and last residue. D genes are given only for firm matches.

V gene	D gene	CDR3 protein
TRBV7-3	-	ASSATGSGTQY
TRBV11-1	TRBD1	ASSFRDRESEQY
TRBV19	TRBD1	ASSTPPGQGARTDTQY
TRBV5-6	TRBD2	ASSLAGKRGTGELF
TRBV25-1	-	ASRLRVTDTQY
TRBV6-5	-	ASSRRDRGWRGYT
TRBV30	-	ALELMKPETEKLF
TRBV2	TRBD2	ASSVSGLAGGEQF
TRBV11-3	TRBD2	ASSSRISGGADTQY
TRBV4-2	-	ASSQGQGRAKAKNIQY
TRBV6-1	-	ASTGTGRNQPQH
TRBV25-1	TRBD2	ASSEGLSGSEETQY
TRBV5-1	TRBD2	ASSYSGRENEQY
TRBV5-4	-	ASSFTGSNEKLF
TRBV6-1	-	ASSVHLQGNDEKLF
TRBV30	-	AWSGGGSGYT
TRBV30	-	AWSVGGHSGNTIY
TRBV7-8	TRBD1	ASSGTGGTNYGYT
TRBV5-5	TRBD1	ASSPGQGIAVQPQH
TRBV4-1	-	ASSQDRVYGNEQF
TRBV4-3	-	ASSPAGPSYGYT
TRBV6-1	-	ASSEKRWRLGGFEGQPQH
TRBV6-5	TRBD2	ASSYSSLADTYEQY
TRBV28	TRBD1	ASSLTSGQASNQPQH
TRBV5-6	-	ASSLAGLNEKLF
TRBV27	-	ASSYRVSNQPQH